This TCR beta chain appears in the sequencing data of a study of regulatory T cells in long-lasting Graves disease. Study findings and constraints: TRBV28, TRBJ1-2 and TRBJ2-5 were favored in persistent disease.

Regarding this clonotype: Antigen specificity is unknown.

Per the germline V gene, CDR1 is MGHRA and CDR2 is YSYEKL. This CDR3 is 17 amino acids long. The V end was cut by 4 bases, the J end by 4 bases, with 22 bases between. For TCR beta, libraries came from iRepertoire HTBI primers and Arm-PCR of CDR3 regions. One entry per CDR3 protein, called by TCRdb with MiXCR from the multiplex PCR reads. This sample has over 450,000 distinct CDR3 sequences, with 20% to 25% found just once. Regarding time point: persistent/refractory GD, antithyroid drugs over 5 years with positive TRAb. PBMC-extracted RNA yielded the TCR library. The chain has TRBV4-1 and TRBJ1-1; D gene uncertain. This receptor was obtained from a female donor with Graves disease. The sequenced sample was peripheral blood mononuclear cells (PBMCs), obtained when the disease was refractory, from a patient treated with antithyroid drugs. The CDR3: CASSRITQESLGTEAFF. CDR3 in DNA: TGCGCCAGCAGCCGCATCACGCAGGAAAGTTTGGGCACTGAAGCTTTCTTT.